Presented here are 23 T cell receptor beta chains from one specimen sequenced in a study of CD8 T cells in Susac syndrome. Reverse transcription of about 0.5 to 1 ug RNA used random hexamers. TCRdb ran MiXCR on the immunoSEQ multiplex PCR reads and lists one entry per CDR3 protein. Of roughly 86,000 distinct CDR3 sequences listed, roughly 96% are singletons. Sequenced input: CD8+ T cells from PBMCs. Receptor source: a human donor with Susac syndrome.

The J gene is TRBJ1-2, the V gene TRBV5-1, with a tentative D call TRBD1 (6 bases). This CDR3 has 15 amino acids. Between the trimmed V and J ends, which lost 4 bases and 2 bases, there was a span of 15 bases. CDR1 SGHRS and CDR2 YFSETQ come from the germline V gene. Here the CDR3 DNA reads TGCGCCAGCAGCCCCAACGGACAGCCCAACTATGGCTACACCTTC. Translation gives CASSPNGQPNYGYTF. The full variable domain, in which reference TRBV5-1 and TRBJ1-2 provide the parts outside the CDR3, is KAGVTQTPRYLIKTRGQQVTLSCSPISGHRSVSWYQQTPGQGLQFLFEYFSETQRNKGNFPGRFSGRQFSNSRSEMNVSTLELGDSALYLCASSPNGQPNYGYTFGSGTRLTVV.

This clonotype has a handful of counts. The chain recombines TRBV19 with TRBJ1-1; D is unclear. The CDR3 length is 12 residues. V was cut by 4 bases and J by 1 base, with 4 bases left in between. Germline V gives CDR1 LNHDA, CDR2 SQIVND (reference sequence). The CDR3 coding sequence is TGTGCCAGTAGTACAGAGAACACTGAAGCTTTCTTT. Translating gives CASSTENTEAFF.

The rearrangement uses TRBV19 and TRBJ1-1; the D is unclear. Between the trimmed V and J ends, which lost 10 bases and 10 bases, there was a span of 16 bases. Germline V lookup: CDR1 LNHDA, CDR2 SQIVND (reference sequence). CDR3 length: 11 amino acids. Here the CDR3 DNA reads TGTGCCACCGCGTGGGCGAAGTCAGCTTTCTTT. Amino acids: CATAWAKSAFF. The variable domain in full, with the rest retrieved from reference TRBV19 and TRBJ1-1, is DGGITQSPKYLFRKEGQNVTLSCEQNLNHDAMYWYRQDPGQGLRLIYYSQIVNDFQKGDIAEGYSVSREKKESFPLTVTSAQKNPTAFYLCATAWAKSAFFGQGTRLTVV.

The DNA for the CDR3 is TGCAGTGCCCCCCAGAGGGGGACAGATACGCAGTATTTT. Translation gives CSAPQRGTDTQYF. This chain links TRBV20-1 with TRBJ2-3; D perhaps matches TRBD1 (6 bases). This CDR3 region has 13 residues. The germline V and J ends were trimmed by 6 bases and 3 bases, with 13 bases remaining between them. Germline-derived CDR1 and CDR2 are DFQATT and SNEGSKA (reference sequence).

The table lists this clonotype with a few counts. The J gene is TRBJ2-2, the V gene TRBV19; D is possibly TRBD2 (5 bases). The CDR3 is 14 residues long. The germline V gene has CDR1 LNHDA and CDR2 SQIVND (reference sequence). Trimming shortened V by 5 bases and J by 2 bases, and 9 bases separated the two germline ends. The CDR3: CASSQGRNTGELFF. The CDR3 coding sequence is TGTGCCAGTAGTCAAGGGAGAAACACCGGGGAGCTGTTTTTT.

The chain joins TRBV6-6 to TRBJ1-2; 10 positions agree with TRBD1. V gave up 7 bases and J gave up 2 bases; unmatched junction bases: 4. CDR1 and CDR2 (germline): MNHNY, SVGAGI (reference sequence). The CDR3 has 14 amino acids. CDR3 in amino acids: CASTPDRGNYGYTF. CDR3 DNA: TGTGCCAGCACCCCGGACAGGGGGAACTATGGCTACACCTTC.

The J gene is TRBJ2-1, the V gene TRBV30; 9 nucleotides align to TRBD2. There are 14 residues in the CDR3. The junction had 6 bases not matched to a gene; V was cut back by 3 bases and J by 6 bases. Germline lookup yields CDR1 GTSNPN and CDR2 SVGIG (reference sequence). CDR3 DNA: TGTGCCTGGAGCGCTAGCGGGGTTCTCAATGAGCAGTTCTTC. It codes for CAWSASGVLNEQFF.

The chain uses TRBV7-2 and TRBJ2-7; no reliable D call. Germline-derived CDR1 and CDR2 are SGHTA and FQGNSA. With 5 bases removed from V and 2 bases from J, the gap between germline ends came to 13 bases. The CDR3 is 14 residues long. This CDR3 is CASSRSSPPYEQYF. The CDR3 DNA follows: TGTGCCAGCAGCCGTAGCTCCCCCCCCTACGAGCAGTACTTC.

The V and J genes are TRBV4-3 and TRBJ2-5; D not resolved. The CDR3 sequence is 13 residues long. Germline V gene sequence: CDR1 LGHNA, CDR2 YSLEER. Trimming took 0 bases from V and 4 from J, leaving 6 bases between them. The chain's CDR3 is CASSQELGETQYF. CDR3 DNA: TGCGCCAGCAGCCAAGAACTGGGAGAGACCCAGTACTTC.

The rearrangement joins TRBV20-1 to TRBJ2-4, with D unclear. V lost 3 bases to trimming and J lost 0 bases, with 9 bases between them. CDR3 length: 14 amino acids. Looked up from germline, CDR1 is DFQATT and CDR2 is SNEGSKA (reference sequence). CDR3 coding DNA: TGCAGTGCTAGCTGGCCGGGAGCCAAAAACATTCAGTACTTC. It is translated as CSASWPGAKNIQYF.

This chain links TRBV5-1 with TRBJ1-2; D not certain. The germline CDR1 and CDR2 sequences are SGHRS and YFSETQ. CDR3 length equals 16 residues. The germline V and J ends were trimmed by 4 bases and 0 bases, with 16 bases remaining between them. In nucleotides, the CDR3 is TGCGCCAGCAGCCTAACGGGTACGACCTCTAACTATGGCTACACCTTC. It is translated as CASSLTGTTSNYGYTF.

Concerning this clonotype itself: Germline is not matched at one junction end, which may reflect a read error. The V call is TRBV7-7, the J call TRBJ2-5, with 7 bases that match TRBD2. This CDR3 comprises 14 residues. The germline V gene has CDR1 SSHAT and CDR2 FNYEAQ (reference sequence). CDR3 protein: CASSRDGGEETQYF. CDR3 in DNA: TGTGCTAGCAGCCGTGATGGGGGGGAAGAGACCCAGTACTTC. The full variable domain, in which reference TRBV7-7 and TRBJ2-5 provide the parts outside the CDR3, is GAGVSQSPRYKVTKRGQDVTLRCDPISSHATLYWYQQALGQGPEFLTYFNYEAQPDKSGLPSDRFSAERPEGSISTLTIQRTEQRDSAMYRCASSRDGGEETQYFGPGTRLLVL.

The V and J genes are TRBV5-1 and TRBJ2-1; 7 nucleotides align to TRBD1. From germline, CDR1 is SGHRS and CDR2 YFSETQ. The J segment lost 7 bases and the V segment lost 3 bases, leaving 10 bases of the junction unmatched. This CDR3 contains 15 residues. The CDR3 sequence: CASSSRQGVGNEQFF. As DNA, the CDR3 is TGCGCCAGCAGCTCCCGACAGGGTGTAGGGAATGAGCAGTTCTTC.

In this sample, this clonotype turned up once. This chain connects TRBV27 to TRBJ1-6; D is undetermined. Trimming left V 9 bases short and J 0 bases short, with 15 bases between. This CDR3 spans 16 amino acids. The V gene's germline CDR1 is MNHEY and CDR2 SMNVEV (reference sequence). CDR3 sequence reads: CASSQSVPSYNSPLHF. The CDR3 DNA follows: TGTGCCAGTAGTCAGTCCGTCCCCTCCTATAATTCACCCCTCCACTTT.

The V gene is TRBV20-1, the J gene TRBJ1-2; a weak D match, TRBD1 (5 bases). Germline CDR1 and CDR2: DFQATT and SNEGSKA (reference sequence). V shed 5 bases and J shed 5 bases, with 15 bases lying between them. The CDR3 runs to 13 residues. CDR3 sequence (DNA): TGCAGTGCTGGACACCCGAGCGGTTATGGCTACACCTTC. Translated: CSAGHPSGYGYTF.

The genes are TRBV28 and TRBJ1-2, with D perhaps matching TRBD1 (5 bases). The germline V gene encodes CDR1 MDHEN and CDR2 SYDVKM. The CDR3 is 12 residues long. The ends were cut back, 6 bases at V and 10 bases at J, with 15 bases in the middle. CDR3 DNA sequence: TGTGCCAGCAGCTTTCAAGACAGCGACTACACCTTC. Translation: CASSFQDSDYTF.

The gene calls are TRBV27 and TRBJ1-4; no reliable D call. CDR1 is MNHEY and CDR2 is SMNVEV in the germline V gene (reference sequence). The CDR3 totals 14 residues. V dropped 5 bases and J dropped 4 bases, with 11 bases sitting between them. CDR3 sequence reads: CASSNEHDNEKLFF. In DNA form, the CDR3 reads TGTGCCAGCAGTAACGAACATGATAATGAAAAACTGTTTTTT.

V usage is TRBV6-6 and J usage is TRBJ1-5, with D possibly TRBD1 on 6 matching bases. Germline values: CDR1 MNHNY, CDR2 SVGAGI (reference sequence). The CDR3 loop spans 14 amino acids. Deletions cut 7 bases from V and 5 bases from J, with 15 bases between. The CDR3 DNA reads as TGTGCCAGCACACGGGCAGGGGAGGATCAGCCCCAGCATTTT. Encoded protein: CASTRAGEDQPQHF.

This chain links TRBV10-2 with TRBJ2-7, with D maybe TRBD2 (6 bases). The germline CDR1 and CDR2 sequences are WSHSY and SAAADI. The germline V and J ends were trimmed by 3 bases and 4 bases, with 13 bases remaining between them. The CDR3 totals 14 residues. The CDR3 sequence is CASSDGGTPYEQYF. CDR3 nucleotide sequence: TGCGCCAGCAGTGATGGGGGGACGCCTTACGAGCAGTACTTC.

The chain couples TRBV13 to TRBJ1-2; 9 bases map to TRBD1. The CDR3 runs 15 residues. Trimming cost V 5 bases and J 5 bases; bases outside gene matches: 9. Germline loops: CDR1 PRHDT, CDR2 FYEKMQ (reference sequence). The CDR3 region is CASSPGTGRWYGYTF. The CDR3 bases are TGTGCCAGCAGCCCAGGGACAGGGAGGTGGTATGGCTACACCTTC. The full variable domain, rest sourced from reference TRBV13 and TRBJ1-2, is AAGVIQSPRHLIKEKRETATLKCYPIPRHDTVYWYQQGPGQDPQFLISFYEKMQSDKGSIPDRFSAQQFSDYHSELNMSSLELGDSALYFCASSPGTGRWYGYTFGSGTRLTVV.

This chain joins TRBV20-1 and TRBJ2-5; no reliable D call. The germline V gene has CDR1 DFQATT and CDR2 SNEGSKA (reference sequence). This CDR3 region has 17 residues. V was clipped by 1 base and J by 3 bases, with 21 bases between them. The CDR3 here is CSARAALTGLVKETQYF. The CDR3 nucleotides are TGCAGTGCTAGAGCCGCCCTCACTGGCCTGGTAAAAGAGACCCAGTACTTC.

This clonotype appeared once. The rearrangement joins TRBV18 to TRBJ2-3, with TRBD2 matching 7 bases. Germline V CDR1 and CDR2: KGHSH, LQKENI. The V gene end was trimmed by 4 bases and the J gene end by 4 bases; junction bases not matched to a gene: 5. The CDR3 is 14 residues long. The CDR3 DNA follows: TGTGCCAGCTCACTCGGACTAGGCGCAGATACGCAGTATTTT. Protein product: CASSLGLGADTQYF.

The genes are TRBV12-5 and TRBJ1-2; D remains unclear. With 6 bases removed from V and 4 bases from J, the gap between germline ends came to 9 bases. The germline V gene encodes CDR1 LGHNT and CDR2 FRNRAP. The CDR3 length is 12 residues. DNA for the CDR3: TGTGCTAGTGGCGACGAGGTCTATGGCTACACCTTC. Translating gives CASGDEVYGYTF.